The 20 T cell receptor beta chains below were found in one sample sequenced in a study of pediatric ulcerative colitis. Clones were read by immunoSEQ multiplex PCR, and TCRdb kept only the in-frame ones, dropping some. The sample lists roughly 37,000 clones; 70% to 90% were seen once. The sample was blood. The receptors come from a girl aged 5-17 years with moderate ulcerative colitis.

V is TRBV7-6 and J is TRBJ2-1; TRBD2 agrees at 11 bases. V dropped 4 bases and J dropped 6; count of bases not matched to a gene: 8. CDR1 SGHVS and CDR2 FNYEAQ come from the germline V gene. The CDR3 is made up of 16 amino acids. The DNA for the CDR3 is TGTGCCAGCAGCTCCCGTAGCGGGAGGGGGGGCAATGAGCAGTTCTTC. Translating gives CASSSRSGRGGNEQFF.

V is TRBV10-1 and J is TRBJ1-1; TRBD1 matches at 8 bases. CDR1 is WNHNN and CDR2 is SYGVQD in the germline V gene (reference sequence). J gave up 2 bases and V 5 bases, and 13 bases lay outside the gene matches. This CDR3 is built from 17 residues. The CDR3: CASSMTGEFPINTEAFF. Written as DNA, the CDR3 is TGCGCCAGCAGTATGACAGGGGAATTTCCCATAAACACTGAAGCTTTCTTT.

The rearrangement links TRBV2 to TRBJ1-1, with D possibly being TRBD1 (5 bases). The CDR3 spans 12 residues. Trimming left V 10 bases short and J 1 base short, with 10 bases between. The germline V gene has CDR1 SNHLY and CDR2 FYNNEI. The CDR3 spells CANLTENTEAFF. The DNA for the CDR3 is TGTGCCAACCTGACAGAGAACACTGAAGCTTTCTTT. The whole variable domain, remainder taken from reference TRBV2 and TRBJ1-1, is EPEVTQTPSHQVTQMGQEVILRCVPISNHLYFYWYRQILGQKVEFLVSFYNNEISEKSEIFDDQFSVERPDGSNFTLKIRSTKLEDSAMYFCANLTENTEAFFGQGTRLTVV.

This clone was seen a few times. This chain uses TRBV11-2 with TRBJ2-7, with D uncertain. V was shortened by 8 bases and J by 4 bases, with 3 bases between the two germline ends. The CDR3 loop spans 9 amino acids. The germline V gene has CDR1 SGHAT and CDR2 FQNNGV. The chain's CDR3 is CASGYEQYF. CDR3 coding DNA: TGTGCCAGCGGGTACGAGCAGTACTTC. The full variable domain, with the rest looked up from reference TRBV11-2 and TRBJ2-7, is EAGVAQSPRYKIIEKRQSVAFWCNPISGHATLYWYQQILGQGPKLLIQFQNNGVVDDSQLPKDRFSAERLKGVDSTLKIQPAKLEDSAVYLCASGYEQYFGPGTRLTVT.

As regards this clone: The junction shows a germline mismatch at one end, possibly a read error. The genes are TRBV19 and TRBJ2-1, with D hard to call. There are 15 residues in the CDR3. In germline, CDR1 is LNHDA, CDR2 SQIVND (reference sequence). The CDR3 DNA reads as TGTGCCAGTAGAATAGACACGGGCTCCTACAATGAGCAGTTCTTC. Its protein is CASRIDTGSYNEQFF. Combining the CDR3 with reference TRBV19 and TRBJ2-1 gives the whole variable domain DGGITQSPKYLFRKEGQNVTLSCEQNLNHDAMYWYRQDPGQGLRLIYYSQIVNDFQKGDIAEGYSVSREKKESFPLTVTSAQKNPTAFYLCASRIDTGSYNEQFFGPGTRLTVL.

This clone was observed a handful of times. This CDR3 is CASSGWGGGQDTGELFF. CDR3 coding DNA: TGTGCCAGCAGTGGTTGGGGAGGCGGACAGGACACCGGGGAGCTGTTTTTT. The chain joins TRBV7-9 to TRBJ2-2, with D perhaps matching TRBD1 (7 bases). The CDR3 covers 17 residues. The germline CDR1 and CDR2 sequences are SEHNR and FQNEAQ (reference sequence). Trimming pared 6 bases from V and 3 bases from J, leaving 20 bases between.

A few counts support this clone. The rearrangement links TRBV6-5 to TRBJ1-1; tentatively, D is TRBD1 (5 bases). The length of the CDR3 is 14 residues. Germline V gives CDR1 MNHEY, CDR2 SVGAGI. V lost 2 bases, J lost 1 base, and 8 bases lay in between. The CDR3, as DNA: TGTGCCAGCAGTTACAGGGGCCGGAACACTGAAGCTTTCTTT. Its translation is CASSYRGRNTEAFF.

In its sample, this clone was seen a few times. The chain links TRBV10-3 to TRBJ2-2; D assignment may be TRBD1 or TRBD2 (6 bases each). The CDR3 covers 14 residues. The ends were cut back, 11 bases at V and 5 bases at J, with 18 bases in the middle. CDR1 and CDR2 (germline): ENHRY, SYGVKD. The CDR3 DNA follows: TGTGCCGCCCGGGGGCAGGGAGTAACCGGGGAGCTGTTTTTT. Translated, it gives CAARGQGVTGELFF.

This chain joins TRBV9 and TRBJ2-6; 7 bases match TRBD2. Germline V gene sequence: CDR1 SGDLS, CDR2 YYNGEE. The CDR3 runs to 16 residues. J was trimmed by 0 bases and V by 4 bases; bases with no gene match: 4. The CDR3 coding sequence is TGTGCCAGCAGCCCCTCGGGGGGCTCTGGGGCCAACGTCCTGACTTTC. It yields the protein CASSPSGGSGANVLTF.

The rearrangement links TRBV18 to TRBJ2-1; the match to TRBD2 covers 8 bases. The V segment lost 8 bases and the J segment 0 bases; nucleotides outside the gene matches: 6. Germline CDR1 reads KGHSH; CDR2 reads LQKENI. CDR3 length: 15 amino acids. CDR3 loop: CASRRSGSSYNEQFF. CDR3 DNA: TGTGCCAGCCGGAGGAGCGGGAGCTCCTACAATGAGCAGTTCTTC.

The rearrangement joins TRBV27 to TRBJ2-1, with 15 bases identical to TRBD2. The CDR3 spans 15 residues. Trimming took 3 bases from V and 8 from J; bases not matched to a gene: 2. Germline loops: CDR1 MNHEY, CDR2 SMNVEV (reference sequence). The CDR3 spells CASSFGLAGGYEQFF. The CDR3 DNA sequence: TGTGCCAGCAGTTTCGGACTAGCGGGGGGGTATGAGCAGTTCTTC.

V gene TRBV11-3 combines with J gene TRBJ2-3; 9 bases align to TRBD2. With V trimmed by 4 bases and J by 3 bases, 11 bases remained unmatched. The germline V gene has CDR1 SGHNT and CDR2 YENEEA. The CDR3 sequence is 17 residues long. The CDR3 here is CASSSPRGGGATDTQYF. The DNA of the CDR3 is TGTGCCAGCAGCTCCCCCCGGGGCGGGGGGGCGACAGATACGCAGTATTTT. The whole variable domain, filled in from reference TRBV11-3 and TRBJ2-3, reads EAGVVQSPRYKIIEKKQPVAFWCNPISGHNTLYWYLQNLGQGPELLIRYENEEAVDDSQLPKDRFSAERLKGVDSTLKIQPAELGDSAVYLCASSSPRGGGATDTQYFGPGTRLTVL.

This chain uses TRBV7-9 with TRBJ1-5; perhaps TRBD1 as D (5 bases). V was trimmed by 1 base and J by 7 bases, leaving 17 bases between them. Germline-derived CDR1 and CDR2 are SEHNR and FQNEAQ (reference sequence). CDR3 length: 16 residues. In nucleotides, the CDR3 is TGTGCCAGCAGCTTAGGGGAAGAGGGGACCGGGCAGCCCCAGCATTTT. This sequence encodes CASSLGEEGTGQPQHF.

This chain uses TRBV7-6 with TRBJ2-5; 7 bases fit TRBD1. This CDR3 region has 14 residues. Unmatched junction bases numbered 3, after V lost 4 bases and J lost 1 base. CDR1 and CDR2 (germline): SGHVS, FNYEAQ. The CDR3, as DNA: TGTGCCAGCAGCTACCGGGACAGCCAAGAGACCCAGTACTTC. Translating it yields CASSYRDSQETQYF.

The rearrangement joins TRBV5-4 to TRBJ1-1; 10 bases map to TRBD1. J was trimmed by 5 bases and V by 0 bases; bases with no gene match: 7. The CDR3 runs 16 residues. Germline CDR1 is SGHNT and CDR2 is YYREEE (reference sequence). The CDR3 loop is CASSLAGTGAWTEAFF. DNA for the CDR3: TGTGCCAGCAGCTTGGCGGGGACAGGGGCATGGACTGAAGCTTTCTTT.

Concerning this clone: A read error is the likely source, as a far larger clone sits one nucleotide away. The rearrangement uses TRBV7-7 and TRBJ1-1, with no clear D. The CDR3 has 15 amino acids. CDR1 and CDR2 from the germline V gene are SSHAT and FNYEAQ (reference sequence). CDR3 sequence (DNA): TGTGCTAGCAGCTTAGTCGGGGTGGAGAACACTGAAGCTTTCTTT. It codes for CASSLVGVENTEAFF.

This clone came up once. The V call is TRBV18, the J call TRBJ2-3; tentatively, D is TRBD2 (6 bases). The V gene lost 4 bases and the J gene lost 8 bases, with 19 bases spanning the gap. The CDR3 has 15 residues. Germline V gene sequence: CDR1 KGHSH, CDR2 LQKENI. The CDR3 DNA reads as TGTGCCAGCTCACTAACCACTCGACTAGATCGTACGCAGTATTTT. Protein sequence: CASSLTTRLDRTQYF. Drawing the rest from reference TRBV18 and TRBJ2-3, the complete variable domain is NAGVMQNPRHLVRRRGQEARLRCSPMKGHSHVYWYRQLPEEGLKFMVYLQKENIIDESGMPKERFSAEFPKEGPSILRIQQVVRGDSAAYFCASSLTTRLDRTQYFGPGTRLTVL.

The rearrangement uses TRBV6-1 and TRBJ2-1; 7 bases match TRBD1. The junction had 5 bases not matched to a gene; V was cut back by 4 bases and J by 2 bases. From germline, CDR1 is MNHNS and CDR2 SASEGT. This CDR3 is built from 15 residues. The CDR3 region is CASSVDRAAYNEQFF. CDR3 DNA: TGTGCCAGCAGTGTTGACAGGGCTGCCTACAATGAGCAGTTCTTC.

The V and J genes are TRBV6-5 and TRBJ1-2, with D maybe TRBD1 (5 bases). V shed 2 bases and J shed 8 bases, with 15 bases lying between them. Germline loops: CDR1 MNHEY, CDR2 SVGAGI. The CDR3 is 14 amino acids. CDR3 bases: TGTGCCAGCAGTTACCCCGGGGCCGAGGAAGGCTACACCTTC. It encodes CASSYPGAEEGYTF.

CDR3 nucleotide sequence: TGTGCCAGCGCCGTGGCTAGCGGGTGGAATGAGCAGTTCTTC. Translated: CASAVASGWNEQFF. The chain combines TRBV2 with TRBJ2-1; 8 bases are a match to TRBD2. Germline V gives CDR1 SNHLY, CDR2 FYNNEI. The ends lost 8 bases at V and 7 bases at J; junction bases unmatched: 10. The CDR3 runs to 14 residues.